This T cell receptor beta chain was captured by sequencing in a study of Graves' ophthalmopathy and Graves' hyperthyroidism. Study findings and constraints: A 13-signature model separated ophthalmopathy from stable hyperthyroidism, about 88% sensitivity, just over 80% specificity. The majority of expanded thyroid clonotypes above 0.001 frequency also occurred in blood.

This clonotype was recorded many times. The antigen remains undetermined. V shed 5 bases and J 4 bases; nucleotides not matched to a gene: 12. The CDR3 covers 16 residues. From germline, CDR1 is LNHDA and CDR2 SQIVND (reference sequence). Amplification of TCR beta CDR3 regions used RNA transcripts. The first round was an RT-PCR with HTBI primers, and the second round was a multiplex PCR. TCRdb itself ran the multiplex PCR reads through MiXCR, one entry per CDR3 protein. The sample holds roughly 600,000 distinct CDR3 sequences, less than 45% seen once. The TCR was taken from an adult man with Graves' hyperthyroidism. The chain joins TRBV19 to TRBJ2-7; 9 bases are a match to TRBD2. The source material was peripheral blood or thyroid tissue (not recorded which). The chain's CDR3 is CASSLSSAGGKYEQYF. The CDR3 DNA is TGTGCCAGTAGTCTTTCCTCAGCGGGAGGTAAATACGAGCAGTACTTC.